These T cell receptor beta chains were read from a single sample in a study of CD8+ T cells in alopecia areata. Libraries were prepared by immunoSEQ multiplex PCR; TCRdb keeps only in-frame clonotypes and omits some of them. This table has fewer than 250,000 clones, less than 45% appearing once. The sample was CD4+ T cells sorted from blood, taken at approximately week 36, from a patient treated with tofacitinib. The receptor set was obtained from a human donor with alopecia areata. Each CDR3 is given with its conserved first and last residue. D genes are given only for firm matches. Clone sizes are given selectively: once, few, many, or a class where the clone is expanded.

few	-	TRBV5-6	TRBJ1-2	TGTGCCAGCAGCGCCCCGGGCCGGCGGTGGGGCTACACCTTC	CASSAPGRRWGYTF
-	-	TRBV9	TRBJ2-3	TGTGCCAGCAGCGCTAGCACAGATACGCAGTATTTT	CASSASTDTQYF
-	TRBD2	TRBV4-1	TRBJ2-3	TGCGCCAGCAGCCACGAAGGTCTAGCGGGAGGGCTCGGCACAGATACGCAGTATTTT	CASSHEGLAGGLGTDTQYF
few	TRBD1	TRBV15	TRBJ1-2	TGTGCCACCAGCAGTGCTCTCAGGGGGCGAGGCTACACCTTC	CATSSALRGRGYTF
once	-	TRBV21-1	TRBJ2-5	TGTGCCAGCAGCAATCCGTCGGGCAGGGAGAAAGAGACCCAGTACTTC	CASSNPSGREKETQYF
many	-	TRBV28	TRBJ2-2	TGTGCCAGCAGCGGACAGAGTTTTAACACCGGGGAGCTGTTTTTT	CASSGQSFNTGELFF
few	-	TRBV29-1	TRBJ2-7	TGCAGCGTTGTGTCAGAGGCAAGCTACGAGCAGTACTTC	CSVVSEASYEQYF
few	TRBD2	TRBV29-1	TRBJ2-3	TGCAGCGTTGAAGATAGGGCAGCGGGAGCTTTAGATACGCAGTATTTT	CSVEDRAAGALDTQYF
-	TRBD2	TRBV28	TRBJ2-5	TGTGCCAGCAGTTGGGGACTAGGGGGGGAGACCCAGTACTTC	CASSWGLGGETQYF
few	-	TRBV29-1	TRBJ2-5	TGCAGCGTTGAATGGCGGTTGGGTTCAGAGACCCAGTACTTC	CSVEWRLGSETQYF
-	TRBD1	TRBV7-2	TRBJ1-5	TGTGCCAGCAGCTTGGACAGGACAAATCAGCCCCAGCATTTT	CASSLDRTNQPQHF
-	-	TRBV29-1	TRBJ1-5	TGCAGCGTTGAAGGACAGGCAGGTCAGCCCCAGCATTTT	CSVEGQAGQPQHF
-	-	TRBV5-1	TRBJ2-5	TGCGCCAGCAGGACTTCTGACTCGCTCGAGACCCAGTACTTC	CASRTSDSLETQYF
once	-	TRBV6-5	TRBJ1-5	TGTGCCAGCAGTTCCACGAGAGCTCAGCCCCAGCATTTT	CASSSTRAQPQHF
once	TRBD1	TRBV2	TRBJ2-7	TGTGCCAGCAGCGCTGACAGGGGCCCGGGTTACGAGCAGTACTTC	CASSADRGPGYEQYF
-	-	TRBV7-9	TRBJ1-3	TGTGCCAGCAGCTTATTCCAGAGAAACACCATATATTTT	CASSLFQRNTIYF
-	TRBD1	TRBV29-1	TRBJ1-5	TGCAGCGTTGGAGCAGGGGGCATCGGTCAGCCCCAGCATTTT	CSVGAGGIGQPQHF
-	-	TRBV29-1	TRBJ1-2	TGCAGCGTAGATTCCGACAGAGACTATGGCTACACCTTC	CSVDSDRDYGYTF
-	TRBD2	TRBV30	TRBJ2-3	TGTGCCTGGAGTGTAAAGACTAGCGGAAAAACAGATACGCAGTATTTT	CAWSVKTSGKTDTQYF
few	-	TRBV20-1	TRBJ1-1	TGCAGTGCTAGAACCGAGGGTGAAGCTTTCTTT	CSARTEGEAFF
few	-	TRBV4-3	TRBJ2-7	TGCGCCAGCAGCCGCACCGGGACAATGAATTACGAGCAGTACTTC	CASSRTGTMNYEQYF
-	TRBD2	TRBV9	TRBJ2-1	TGTGCCAGCAGCCCCCGACTAGCGGGAGGTGTCAATGAGCAGTTCTTC	CASSPRLAGGVNEQFF
few	-	TRBV7-9	TRBJ2-5	TGTGCCAGCAGCTCCCGACTAAGAGAGACCCAGTACTTC	CASSSRLRETQYF
-	-	TRBV28	TRBJ1-1	TGTGCCAGCAGTCCAAGCCGGGGCCTCACTGAAGCTTTCTTT	CASSPSRGLTEAFF
few	TRBD1	TRBV29-1	TRBJ2-5	TGCAGTAAAGGGACAGCCCAAGAGACCCAGTACTTC	CSKGTAQETQYF
-	-	TRBV7-8	TRBJ1-5	TGTGCCAGCAGTACGCAGGGTAATCAGCCCCAGCATTTT	CASSTQGNQPQHF
once	TRBD2	TRBV4-3	TRBJ2-1	TGCGCCAGCAGCCAAGACGGAGGGGTAGCGGGACAGTTCTTC	CASSQDGGVAGQFF
-	-	TRBV5-1	TRBJ1-2	TGCGCCAGCAGCTTCGACGGACTCTATGGCTACACCTTC	CASSFDGLYGYTF
-	TRBD1	TRBV29-1	TRBJ2-6	TGCAGCGTCGACAGGGAAGCGGGGGCCAACGTCCTGACTTTC	CSVDREAGANVLTF
few	TRBD2	TRBV4-1	TRBJ2-7	TGCGCCAGCAGCCAAGAGGTAGCGGGAAGACGCTGGACCGAGCAGTACTTC	CASSQEVAGRRWTEQYF
-	-	TRBV6-1	TRBJ1-1	TGTGCCAGCAGAAATGGACAAACTGAAGCTTTCTTT	CASRNGQTEAFF
-	-	TRBV7-9	TRBJ2-1	TGTGCCAGCAGCCTACCCGGGACTCCTCCGGTCTTC	CASSLPGTPPVF
few	-	TRBV7-2	TRBJ2-3	TGTGCCAGCAGCACTAGCCGGTCGGGTGTCAGGGGGATCGGAGATACGCAGTATTTT	CASSTSRSGVRGIGDTQYF
-	-	TRBV2	TRBJ2-7	TGTGCCAGCAGTTTCGCCCGATACGAGCAGTACTTC	CASSFARYEQYF
few	TRBD1	TRBV2	TRBJ2-3	TGTGCCAGCGAGACAGGGAATACGCAGTATTTT	CASETGNTQYF
few	-	TRBV14	TRBJ1-4	TGTGCCAGCAGCCAAGAGCGGCAGAGACTGTTTTTT	CASSQERQRLFF
-	-	TRBV30	TRBJ1-3	TGTGCCTGGAGGGGGGGGCAGGTGATCTCTGGAAACACCATATATTTT	CAWRGGQVISGNTIYF
-	-	TRBV9	TRBJ2-1	TGTGCCAGCACGAGGAATCCGCTCGATGAGCAGTTCTTC	CASTRNPLDEQFF
-	-	TRBV7-2	TRBJ2-7	TGTGCCAGCAGCTTACAAGTTGGGGGGACCTACGAGCAGTACTTC	CASSLQVGGTYEQYF
few	TRBD2	TRBV10-3	TRBJ2-7	TGTGCCATCAGTGGACTAGCGGGAGGAATTCGGTACGAGCAGTACTTC	CAISGLAGGIRYEQYF
-	TRBD1	TRBV27	TRBJ1-2	TGTGCCAGCAGTGCCTCGACAGGGTCTCGAGGCTACACCTTC	CASSASTGSRGYTF
-	-	TRBV20-1	TRBJ1-3	TGCAGTGCAAGCTTGGGAGACACCATATATTTT	CSASLGDTIYF
-	TRBD1	TRBV30	TRBJ2-6	TGTGCCTGGAGTAGGGACAGGGGAAGCTCTGGGGCCAACGTCCTGACTTTC	CAWSRDRGSSGANVLTF
few	-	TRBV14	TRBJ2-1	TGTGCCAGCAGCCAAGACCTCGGCGGGGAGCAGTTCTTC	CASSQDLGGEQFF
few	TRBD1	TRBV10-3	TRBJ2-7	TGTGCCATCAGTGACGGGACAGGGAACTACGAGCAGTACTTC	CAISDGTGNYEQYF
few	TRBD1	TRBV29-1	TRBJ1-1	TGCAGCGGAGGAACAGGGGCGGTCACTGAAGCTTTCTTT	CSGGTGAVTEAFF
-	TRBD1	TRBV30	TRBJ1-3	TGTGCCTGGAGTGCGAAGACAGGGAGAATCTCCGGAAACACCATATATTTT	CAWSAKTGRISGNTIYF
few	TRBD2	TRBV29-1	TRBJ2-2	TGCAGCGGTACTAGCGGGAGGGACACCGGGGAGCTGTTTTTT	CSGTSGRDTGELFF
few	-	TRBV7-2	TRBJ2-7	TGTGCCAGCAGCCCCGTCACCGGGACCTCCTACGAGCAGTACTTC	CASSPVTGTSYEQYF
-	-	TRBV6-1	TRBJ2-2	TGTGCCAGCAGTGAAAGACGGGTGGGGACCGGGGAGCTGTTTTTT	CASSERRVGTGELFF
-	-	TRBV5-1	TRBJ1-4	TGCGCCAGCAGCTTGGGACGGATTAATGAAAAACTGTTTTTT	CASSLGRINEKLFF
-	-	TRBV28	TRBJ2-7	TGTGCCAGCAGTCCGCTGCAGACAGACCACGAGCAGTACTTC	CASSPLQTDHEQYF
-	TRBD2	TRBV29-1	TRBJ2-2	TGCAGCGTTTTAGCGGGAGGGACAATCACCGGGGAGCTGTTTTTT	CSVLAGGTITGELFF